This T cell receptor beta chain derives from a study of OX40 agonist ivuxolimab in advanced cancers. Germline CDR1 reads MGHRA; CDR2 reads YSYEKL. Trimming took 1 base from V and 5 from J; bases not matched to a gene: 6. The CDR3 extends over 15 amino acids. Method: immunoSEQ multiplex PCR; TCRdb's copy keeps in-frame clones and lacks some. The sample holds roughly 15,000 clones, roughly 82% seen once. General observations from the study: Average numbers of expanded clones were greater in CD8+ T cells than in CD4+. Clonal expansion by week 6 occurred in CD4+ and CD8+ blood T cells (at 0.1 to 3.0 mg/kg).

As concerns this clone: Its target is unknown.

This sample comprised CD4+ or CD8+ T cells sorted from blood, obtained in a trial of the OX40 agonist ivuxolimab. The chain joins TRBV4-1 to TRBJ2-3, with 7 positions matching TRBD2. The receptor was derived from an adult with an advanced solid tumor such as melanoma, head and neck, liver or kidney cancer. The CDR3 reads CASSQVGGRRDTQYF. The CDR3, as DNA: TGCGCCAGCAGCCAAGTCGGCGGGAGAAGAGATACGCAGTATTTT.